Listed here are 25 T cell receptor beta chains from one sample, sequenced in a study of T cells in Graves' hyperthyroidism and ophthalmopathy. RNA transcripts served as the template for amplifying TCR beta CDR3 regions. First-round RT-PCR with HTBI primers amplified the TCR CDR3 region. Each CDR3 protein gets one entry after TCRdb re-called the multiplex PCR reads with MiXCR. The table includes 640,000 or so distinct CDR3 sequences, roughly 14% detected once. The material sequenced was blood. The receptor source for this set is a woman between 40 and 50 years old with Graves' ophthalmopathy.

This clonotype was recorded many times. The V gene is TRBV5-1, the J gene TRBJ2-6; D is perhaps TRBD2 (5 bases). Germline CDR1 is SGHRS and CDR2 is YFSETQ. The CDR3 extends over 15 amino acids. Deletions cut 2 bases from V and 4 bases from J, with 10 bases between. The CDR3 region has the DNA TGCGCCAGCAGCTTCGGGGAATCAGGGGCCAACGTCCTGACTTTC. Amino acid sequence: CASSFGESGANVLTF.

The chain couples TRBV15 to TRBJ2-2, with no clear D. Trimming removed 0 bases at V and 2 bases at J, with 7 bases between. The CDR3 is 15 residues long. From germline, CDR1 is LNHNV and CDR2 YYDKDF (reference sequence). The CDR3 region has the DNA TGTGCCACCAGCAGAGAACGACAAAACACCGGGGAGCTGTTTTTT. Amino acid sequence: CATSRERQNTGELFF.

This clonotype was seen repeatedly, ten times or more. An end of the junction differs from the germline gene, which may be a read error. This chain connects TRBV28 to TRBJ1-6, with D perhaps TRBD1 (6 bases). CDR1 MDHEN and CDR2 SYDVKM come from the germline V gene. This CDR3 is built from 15 residues. The CDR3 DNA reads TGTGCCAGCGGTTTACTCCAGGGGAATAATTCACCCCTCCACTTT. Protein sequence: CASGLLQGNNSPLHF.

The rearrangement links TRBV2 to TRBJ2-7, with TRBD1 matching over 8 bases. Looked up from germline, CDR1 is SNHLY and CDR2 is FYNNEI. Germline trimming cut 6 bases from V and 0 bases from J; bases unmatched to any gene: 10. This CDR3 region has 16 residues. The CDR3 bases are TGTGCCAGCAGCGGGACTCCGGGACAGGTCTCCTACGAGCAGTACTTC. Protein: CASSGTPGQVSYEQYF.

This clonotype was counted at least ten times. This chain connects TRBV2 to TRBJ2-7; D is uncertain. V lost 6 bases and J lost 2, with 11 bases in between. CDR1 and CDR2 (germline): SNHLY, FYNNEI. CDR3 length: 13 amino acids. The CDR3 DNA reads as TGTGCCAGCAGGTACCGTTTAGCCTACGAGCAGTACTTC. Translating it yields CASRYRLAYEQYF. Full variable domain (outside the CDR3, taken from reference TRBV2 and TRBJ2-7): EPEVTQTPSHQVTQMGQEVILRCVPISNHLYFYWYRQILGQKVEFLVSFYNNEISEKSEIFDDQFSVERPDGSNFTLKIRSTKLEDSAMYFCASRYRLAYEQYFGPGTRLTVT.

This clonotype was observed at least ten times. The gene calls are TRBV7-9 and TRBJ1-1, with TRBD1 as a possible D gene (5 bases). The V end lost 3 bases, the J end lost 8 bases, and 13 bases lay between the germline ends. Germline V gene sequence: CDR1 SEHNR, CDR2 FQNEAQ (reference sequence). This CDR3 region has 13 residues. CDR3 protein: CASSLDSGPEAFF. DNA of the CDR3: TGTGCCAGCAGCTTGGATTCGGGACCAGAAGCTTTCTTT.

This clonotype was detected ten times or more. This chain links TRBV9 with TRBJ1-1, with 8 bases aligning to TRBD1. CDR3 length: 16 residues. V lost 4 bases and J lost 0; bases outside the gene matches: 8. Germline CDR1 reads SGDLS; CDR2 reads YYNGEE. The chain's CDR3 is CASSPQDRALNTEAFF. DNA for the CDR3: TGTGCCAGCAGCCCCCAGGACAGGGCCCTGAACACTGAAGCTTTCTTT.

V gene TRBV10-3 combines with J gene TRBJ1-2; 10 bases align to TRBD1. The V and J ends lost 6 bases and 6 bases, in that order; junction bases with no gene match: 7. This CDR3 region has 14 residues. Germline V CDR1 and CDR2: ENHRY, SYGVKD. The DNA of the CDR3 is TGTGCCATCAGGGGGACAGGGGCGGATGATGGCTACACCTTC. Its protein product is CAIRGTGADDGYTF.

The chain combines TRBV27 with TRBJ2-5; D not resolved. The CDR3 sequence is 15 residues long. V was trimmed by 2 bases and J by 4 bases, leaving 14 bases between them. CDR1 and CDR2 from the germline V gene are MNHEY and SMNVEV (reference sequence). CDR3 in DNA: TGTGCCAGCAGTTTAGGTGTGGGTTTGGGAGAGACCCAGTACTTC. Its protein product is CASSLGVGLGETQYF.

Many counts were recorded for this clonotype. V and J are TRBV12-3 or TRBV12-4 and TRBJ1-1, with D perhaps matching TRBD1 (6 bases). The V gene lost 7 bases and the J gene lost 8 bases, with 8 bases spanning the gap. This CDR3 has 10 residues. The CDR3 region has the DNA TGTGCCAGCAACAGGGTGGAAGCTTTCTTT. This codes for CASNRVEAFF.

Only a few counts were recorded for this clonotype. The gene calls are TRBV18 and TRBJ2-7, with TRBD1 as a possible D gene (6 bases). The CDR3 spans 13 residues. Trimming pared 1 base from V and 7 bases from J, leaving 11 bases between. Germline CDR1 is KGHSH and CDR2 is LQKENI. The DNA for the CDR3 is TGTGCCAGCTCACCACGGGACCAGGGGGAGCAGTACTTC. The encoded protein is CASSPRDQGEQYF. The whole variable domain, filled in from reference TRBV18 and TRBJ2-7, reads NAGVMQNPRHLVRRRGQEARLRCSPMKGHSHVYWYRQLPEEGLKFMVYLQKENIIDESGMPKERFSAEFPKEGPSILRIQQVVRGDSAAYFCASSPRDQGEQYFGPGTRLTVT.

The chain couples TRBV11-2 to TRBJ2-7; TRBD1 aligns across 12 bases. Per germline, CDR1 SGHAT and CDR2 FQNNGV. The CDR3 covers 17 residues. Trimming removed 8 bases from V and 9 bases from J; junction bases left unmatched: 20. In DNA form, the CDR3 reads TGTGCCAGCGGGGGCGGCCGGGACAGGGGGCGTCTTGGCACGCAGTACTTC. Translated: CASGGGRDRGRLGTQYF. Based on the CDR3 plus reference TRBV11-2 and TRBJ2-7, the full variable domain is EAGVAQSPRYKIIEKRQSVAFWCNPISGHATLYWYQQILGQGPKLLIQFQNNGVVDDSQLPKDRFSAERLKGVDSTLKIQPAKLEDSAVYLCASGGGRDRGRLGTQYFGPGTRLTVT.

At least ten counts were recorded for this clonotype. The chain combines TRBV7-2 with TRBJ1-5; weak D call: TRBD1 (6 bases). The CDR3 is made up of 15 amino acids. The V and J ends lost 5 bases and 2 bases respectively, with 13 bases between them. Germline CDR1 SGHTA, CDR2 FQGNSA. The CDR3 DNA follows: TGTGCCAGCAGCCGAACTTCAGGGGGCAATCAGCCCCAGCATTTT. This gives the protein CASSRTSGGNQPQHF.

This clonotype showed up many times. The chain joins TRBV28 to TRBJ1-1, with TRBD1 identical over 7 bases. Germline assignment: CDR1 MDHEN and CDR2 SYDVKM. V was clipped by 10 bases and J by 3 bases; unmatched bases: 5. This CDR3 contains 12 residues. This CDR3 is CATSRGYTEAFF. Written as DNA, the CDR3 is TGTGCCACTTCCAGGGGGTACACTGAAGCTTTCTTT.

This rearrangement joins TRBV5-1 to TRBJ2-7, with D unresolved. Germline CDR1 SGHRS, CDR2 YFSETQ. This CDR3 region has 14 residues. V lost 4 bases, J lost 0 bases, and 11 bases lay in between. The CDR3 region is CASSRSSVSYEQYF. The CDR3 DNA is TGCGCCAGCAGCCGAAGCTCCGTCTCCTACGAGCAGTACTTC.

The chain recombines TRBV7-2 with TRBJ2-7, with D possibly being TRBD1 or TRBD2 (5 bases each). Germline V lookup: CDR1 SGHTA, CDR2 FQGNSA. The CDR3 has 14 amino acids. V shed 0 bases and J shed 4 bases, with 10 bases lying between them. The CDR3 spells CASSLAVGEYEQYF. The CDR3, as DNA: TGTGCCAGCAGCTTAGCCGTAGGGGAGTACGAGCAGTACTTC.

This clonotype was observed at least ten times. V usage is TRBV29-1 and J usage is TRBJ2-5; 7 bases match TRBD1. The CDR3 runs to 14 residues. Germline-derived CDR1 and CDR2 are SQVTM and ANQGSEA. V shed 4 bases, J shed 2 bases, and the junction held 7 bases outside the gene matches. The CDR3 DNA reads as TGCAGCGTTGTCCTTGACAGGGTACAAGAGACCCAGTACTTC. This codes for CSVVLDRVQETQYF.

This clonotype has a count of ten or more. This rearrangement joins TRBV5-1 to TRBJ1-1; 7 bases are shared with TRBD1. This CDR3 comprises 15 residues. The V gene end was trimmed by 4 bases and the J gene end by 1 base; junction bases not matched to a gene: 7. Germline CDR1 reads SGHRS; CDR2 reads YFSETQ. The CDR3 spells CASSPNRGENTEAFF. Here the CDR3 DNA reads TGCGCCAGCAGCCCGAACAGGGGTGAGAACACTGAAGCTTTCTTT.

This clonotype was recorded many times. The rearrangement joins TRBV12-3 or TRBV12-4 to TRBJ2-7, with D uncertain. CDR3 length: 13 amino acids. With 6 bases removed from V and 2 bases from J, the gap between germline ends came to 11 bases. CDR3 DNA sequence: TGTGCCAGCAGCCAGGAGCAAGCCTACGAGCAGTACTTC. It translates to CASSQEQAYEQYF.

This clonotype was counted ten times or more. The CDR3 bases are TGTGCCAGCAGCTTAGCGCGGACAGGGGACACTGAAGCTTTCTTT. Protein product: CASSLARTGDTEAFF. V and J are TRBV7-2 and TRBJ1-1, with TRBD1 matching over 9 bases. Trimming at V came to 0 bases and at J to 3 bases, leaving 2 bases not matched to a gene. The CDR3 is 15 amino acids. Germline assignment: CDR1 SGHTA and CDR2 FQGNSA. The full variable domain, rest sourced from reference TRBV7-2 and TRBJ1-1, is GAGVSQSPSNKVTEKGKDVELRCDPISGHTALYWYRQSLGQGLEFLIYFQGNSAPDKSGLPSDRFSAERTGGSVSTLTIQRTQQEDSAVYLCASSLARTGDTEAFFGQGTRLTVV.

This clonotype came up a few times. V usage is TRBV3-1 and J usage is TRBJ1-2; D gene uncertain. Germline loops: CDR1 LGHDT, CDR2 YNNKEL (reference sequence). V lost 0 bases and J lost 2, with 1 base in between. CDR3 length: 12 residues. CDR3: CASSQENYGYTF. Written as DNA, the CDR3 is TGTGCCAGCAGCCAAGAGAACTATGGCTACACCTTC.

This clonotype was counted ten times or more. The chain employs TRBV28 and TRBJ2-7; 10 bases align to TRBD1. Per germline, CDR1 MDHEN and CDR2 SYDVKM. CDR3 length: 16 residues. Trimming removed 5 bases from V and 1 base from J; junction bases left unmatched: 8. CDR3: CASSLGQGWGSYEQYF. The CDR3 bases are TGTGCCAGCAGTCTGGGACAGGGGTGGGGTTCCTACGAGCAGTACTTC.

This clonotype was recorded a few times. The V and J genes are TRBV5-1 and TRBJ2-2, with D tentatively TRBD1 or TRBD2 (5 bases each). Per germline, CDR1 SGHRS and CDR2 YFSETQ. Trimming left V 6 bases short and J 4 bases short, with 16 bases between. The CDR3 loop spans 15 amino acids. CDR3 in DNA: TGCGCCAGCAAGCCGGGGCAGGGAGTCACCGGGGAGCTGTTTTTT. It codes for CASKPGQGVTGELFF.

This clonotype has at least ten counts. The chain couples TRBV28 to TRBJ1-1; no reliable D call. Between the trimmed V and J ends, which lost 2 bases and 2 bases, there was a span of 12 bases. The CDR3 sequence is 15 residues long. Germline V lookup: CDR1 MDHEN, CDR2 SYDVKM. For the CDR3, the DNA is TGTGCCAGCAGTTTAAGCCCACAACAAAACACTGAAGCTTTCTTT. Residues: CASSLSPQQNTEAFF.

This clonotype was seen a few times. The rearrangement links TRBV5-8 to TRBJ2-5, with TRBD1 identical over 7 bases. The CDR3 length is 15 residues. J was trimmed by 5 bases and V by 0 bases; bases with no gene match: 7. Germline V gene lookup returns CDR1 SGHTS and CDR2 YDEGEE. Here the CDR3 reads CASSLGATGWETQYF. The CDR3 nucleotides are TGTGCCAGCAGCTTGGGGGCGACAGGGTGGGAGACCCAGTACTTC.